This T cell receptor (beta chain) is drawn from a study of cytomegalovirus exposure and HLA in healthy donors. The PCR employed 60 Vbeta primers together with 13 Jbeta primers. Sequenced by immunoSEQ multiplex PCR; TCRdb stores in-frame clones only, minus some. The sample data list about 53,000 clones. The ends were cut back, 4 bases at V and 3 bases at J, with 16 bases in the middle. The germline V gene has CDR1 MGHDK and CDR2 SYGVNS. The CDR3 runs to 16 residues. This sequence originates from a woman between 18 and 29 years old in good health and CMV-seronegative. V gene TRBV25-1 combines with J gene TRBJ2-1; possible D gene TRBD2, 6 bases. Input material: PBMCs. The CDR3 reads CASSAITGTFYNEQFF. The CDR3 bases are TGTGCCAGCAGTGCAATCACCGGGACTTTCTACAATGAGCAGTTCTTC. Full variable domain (rest looked up from reference TRBV25-1 and TRBJ2-1): EADIYQTPRYLVIGTGKKITLECSQTMGHDKMYWYQQDPGMELHLIHYSYGVNSTEKGDLSSESTVSRIRTEHFPLTLESARPSHTSQYLCASSAITGTFYNEQFFGPGTRLTVL.